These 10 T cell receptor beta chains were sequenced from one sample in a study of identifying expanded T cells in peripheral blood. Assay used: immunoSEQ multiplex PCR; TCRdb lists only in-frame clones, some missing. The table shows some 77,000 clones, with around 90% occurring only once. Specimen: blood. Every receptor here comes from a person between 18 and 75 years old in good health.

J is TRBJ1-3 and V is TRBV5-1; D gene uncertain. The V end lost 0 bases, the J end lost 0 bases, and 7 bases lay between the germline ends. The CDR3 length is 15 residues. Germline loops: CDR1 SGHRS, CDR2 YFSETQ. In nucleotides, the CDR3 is TGCGCCAGCAGCTTGGGGCAGGCCTCTGGAAACACCATATATTTT. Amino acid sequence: CASSLGQASGNTIYF.

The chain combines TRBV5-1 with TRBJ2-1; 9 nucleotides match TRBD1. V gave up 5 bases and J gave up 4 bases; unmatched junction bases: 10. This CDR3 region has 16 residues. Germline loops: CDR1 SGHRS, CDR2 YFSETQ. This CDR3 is CASSGYRGHSYNEQFF. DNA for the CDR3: TGCGCCAGCAGTGGCTACAGGGGGCACTCTTACAATGAGCAGTTCTTC.

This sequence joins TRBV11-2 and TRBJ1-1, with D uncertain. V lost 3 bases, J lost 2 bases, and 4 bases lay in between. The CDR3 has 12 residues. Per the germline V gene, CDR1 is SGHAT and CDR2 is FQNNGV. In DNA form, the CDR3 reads TGTGCCAGCAGCTTGTCAAACACTGAAGCTTTCTTT. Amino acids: CASSLSNTEAFF.

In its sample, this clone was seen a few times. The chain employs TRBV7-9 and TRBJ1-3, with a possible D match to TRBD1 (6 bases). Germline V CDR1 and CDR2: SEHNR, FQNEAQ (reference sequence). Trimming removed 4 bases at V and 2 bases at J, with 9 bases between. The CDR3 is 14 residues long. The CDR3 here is CASSYTGTGNTIYF. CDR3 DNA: TGTGCCAGCAGCTATACAGGGACTGGAAACACCATATATTTT.

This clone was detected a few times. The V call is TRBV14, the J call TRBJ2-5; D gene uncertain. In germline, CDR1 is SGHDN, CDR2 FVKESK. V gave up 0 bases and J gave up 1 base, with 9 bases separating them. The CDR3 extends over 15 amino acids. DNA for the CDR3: TGTGCCAGCAGCCAAGAATACCTCAGCCAAGAGACCCAGTACTTC. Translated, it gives CASSQEYLSQETQYF.

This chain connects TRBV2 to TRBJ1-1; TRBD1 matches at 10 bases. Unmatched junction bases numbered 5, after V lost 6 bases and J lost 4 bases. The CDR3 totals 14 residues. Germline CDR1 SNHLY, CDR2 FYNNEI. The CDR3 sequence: CASSPRQGATEAFF. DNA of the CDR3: TGTGCCAGCAGCCCCAGACAGGGGGCCACTGAAGCTTTCTTT.

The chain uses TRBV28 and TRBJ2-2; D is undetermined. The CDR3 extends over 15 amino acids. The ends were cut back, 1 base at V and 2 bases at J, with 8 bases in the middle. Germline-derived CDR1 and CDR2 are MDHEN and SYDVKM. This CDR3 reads CASSLSSHNTGELFF. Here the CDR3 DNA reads TGTGCCAGCAGTTTATCGTCACACAACACCGGGGAGCTGTTTTTT.

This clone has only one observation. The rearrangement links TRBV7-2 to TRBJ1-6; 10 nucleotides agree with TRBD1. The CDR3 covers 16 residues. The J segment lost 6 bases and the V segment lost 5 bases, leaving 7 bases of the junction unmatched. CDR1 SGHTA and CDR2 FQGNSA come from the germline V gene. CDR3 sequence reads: CASSRGQGGGNSPLHF. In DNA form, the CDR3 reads TGTGCCAGCAGCCGCGGACAGGGGGGTGGTAATTCACCCCTCCACTTT.

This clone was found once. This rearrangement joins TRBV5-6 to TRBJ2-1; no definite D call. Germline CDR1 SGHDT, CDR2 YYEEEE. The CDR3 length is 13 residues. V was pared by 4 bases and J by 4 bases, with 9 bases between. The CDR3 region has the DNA TGTGCCAGCAGCCCTACAGAATACAATGAGCAGTTCTTC. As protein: CASSPTEYNEQFF.

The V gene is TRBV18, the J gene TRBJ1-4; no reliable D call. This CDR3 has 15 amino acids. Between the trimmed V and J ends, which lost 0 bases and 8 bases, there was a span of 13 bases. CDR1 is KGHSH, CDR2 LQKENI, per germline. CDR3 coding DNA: TGTGCCAGCTCACCACCCGCGGGGTTAGCGGAAAAACTGTTTTTT. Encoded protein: CASSPPAGLAEKLFF. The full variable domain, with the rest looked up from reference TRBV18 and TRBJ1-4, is NAGVMQNPRHLVRRRGQEARLRCSPMKGHSHVYWYRQLPEEGLKFMVYLQKENIIDESGMPKERFSAEFPKEGPSILRIQQVVRGDSAAYFCASSPPAGLAEKLFFGSGTQLSVL.